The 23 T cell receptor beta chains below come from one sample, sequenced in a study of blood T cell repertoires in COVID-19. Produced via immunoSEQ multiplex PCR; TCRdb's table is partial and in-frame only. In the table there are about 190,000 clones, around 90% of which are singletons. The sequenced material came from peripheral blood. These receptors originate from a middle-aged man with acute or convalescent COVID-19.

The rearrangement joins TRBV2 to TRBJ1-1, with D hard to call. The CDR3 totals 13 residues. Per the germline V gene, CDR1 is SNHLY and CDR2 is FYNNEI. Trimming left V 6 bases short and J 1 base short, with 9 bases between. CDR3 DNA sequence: TGTGCCAGCAGCCCGGGTCCGAACACTGAAGCTTTCTTT. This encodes CASSPGPNTEAFF.

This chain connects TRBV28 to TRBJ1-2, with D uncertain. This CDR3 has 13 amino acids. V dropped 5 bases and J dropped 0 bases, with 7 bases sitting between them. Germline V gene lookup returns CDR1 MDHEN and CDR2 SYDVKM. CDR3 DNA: TGTGCCAGCAGTACAACACCTAACTATGGCTACACCTTC. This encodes CASSTTPNYGYTF.

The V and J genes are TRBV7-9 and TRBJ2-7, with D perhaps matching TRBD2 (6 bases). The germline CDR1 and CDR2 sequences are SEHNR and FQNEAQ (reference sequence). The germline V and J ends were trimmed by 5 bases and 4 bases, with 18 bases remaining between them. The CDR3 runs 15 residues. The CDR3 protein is CASSQAGLQKYEQYF. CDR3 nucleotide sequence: TGTGCCAGCAGCCAGGCGGGGCTACAAAAGTACGAGCAGTACTTC.

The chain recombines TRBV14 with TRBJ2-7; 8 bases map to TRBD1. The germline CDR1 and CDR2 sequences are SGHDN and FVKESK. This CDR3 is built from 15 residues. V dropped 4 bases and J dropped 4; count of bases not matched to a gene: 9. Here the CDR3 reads CASSPPGQEMYEQYF. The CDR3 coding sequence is TGTGCCAGCAGCCCCCCGGGACAGGAGATGTACGAGCAGTACTTC.

The CDR3 protein is CASSQEFSGYTF. The CDR3, as DNA: TGTGCCAGCAGCCAAGAGTTTAGCGGCTACACCTTC. This chain joins TRBV3-1 (or the pseudogene TRBV3-2) and TRBJ1-2; D gene uncertain. The V end was cut by 0 bases, the J end by 8 bases, with 7 bases between. Germline values: CDR1 LGHDT, CDR2 YNNKEL (reference sequence). The length of the CDR3 is 12 residues.

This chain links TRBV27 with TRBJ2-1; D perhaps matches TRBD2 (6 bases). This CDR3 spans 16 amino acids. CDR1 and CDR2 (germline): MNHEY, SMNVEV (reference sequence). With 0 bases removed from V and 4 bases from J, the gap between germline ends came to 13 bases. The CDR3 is CASSLSGGFTYNEQFF. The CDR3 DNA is TGTGCCAGCAGTTTATCTGGGGGGTTCACTTACAATGAGCAGTTCTTC.

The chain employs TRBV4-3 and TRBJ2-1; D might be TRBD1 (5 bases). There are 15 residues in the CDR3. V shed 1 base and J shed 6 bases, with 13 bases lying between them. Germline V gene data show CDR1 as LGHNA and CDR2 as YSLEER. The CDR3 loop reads CASSQVSFQGNEQFF. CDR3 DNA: TGCGCCAGCAGCCAAGTTTCGTTCCAGGGCAATGAGCAGTTCTTC.

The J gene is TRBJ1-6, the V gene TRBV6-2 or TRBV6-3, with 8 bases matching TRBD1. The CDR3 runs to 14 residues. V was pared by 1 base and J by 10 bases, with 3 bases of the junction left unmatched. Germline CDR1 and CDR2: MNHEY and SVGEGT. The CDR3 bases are TGTGCCAGCAGTTACTTGGACAGGGACTCACCCCTCCACTTT. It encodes CASSYLDRDSPLHF.

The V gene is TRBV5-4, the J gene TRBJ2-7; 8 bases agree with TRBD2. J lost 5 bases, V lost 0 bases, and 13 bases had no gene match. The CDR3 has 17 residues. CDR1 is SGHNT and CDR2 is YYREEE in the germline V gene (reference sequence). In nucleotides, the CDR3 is TGTGCCAGCAGCTTGGCCTTCGTAGAGCGGGGGCCCAACGAGCAGTACTTC. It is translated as CASSLAFVERGPNEQYF.

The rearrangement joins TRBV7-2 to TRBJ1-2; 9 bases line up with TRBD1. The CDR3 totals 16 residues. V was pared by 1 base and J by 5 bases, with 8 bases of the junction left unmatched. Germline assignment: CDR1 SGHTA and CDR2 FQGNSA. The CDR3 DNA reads TGTGCCAGCAGCTTAGAGTTGGGACAGGGATCGTATGGCTACACCTTC. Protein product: CASSLELGQGSYGYTF.

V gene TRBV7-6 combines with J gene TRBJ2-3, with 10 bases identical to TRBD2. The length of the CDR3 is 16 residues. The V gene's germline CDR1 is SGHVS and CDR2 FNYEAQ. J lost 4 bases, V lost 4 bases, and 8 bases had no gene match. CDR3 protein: CASSSLAGGISDTQYF. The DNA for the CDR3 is TGTGCCAGCAGCTCATTAGCGGGGGGCATTTCAGATACGCAGTATTTT.

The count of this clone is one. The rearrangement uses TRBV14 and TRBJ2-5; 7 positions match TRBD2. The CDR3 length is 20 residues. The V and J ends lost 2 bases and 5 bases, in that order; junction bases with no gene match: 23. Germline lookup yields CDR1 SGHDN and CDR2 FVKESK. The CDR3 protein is CASSQPLGSGVLSYGETQYF. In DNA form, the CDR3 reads TGTGCCAGCAGCCAACCCCTGGGGAGCGGGGTTCTCTCCTATGGGGAGACCCAGTACTTC. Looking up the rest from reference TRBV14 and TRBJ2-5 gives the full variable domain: EAGVTQFPSHSVIEKGQTVTLRCDPISGHDNLYWYRRVMGKEIKFLLHFVKESKQDESGMPNNRFLAERTGGTYSTLKVQPAELEDSGVYFCASSQPLGSGVLSYGETQYFGPGTRLLVL.

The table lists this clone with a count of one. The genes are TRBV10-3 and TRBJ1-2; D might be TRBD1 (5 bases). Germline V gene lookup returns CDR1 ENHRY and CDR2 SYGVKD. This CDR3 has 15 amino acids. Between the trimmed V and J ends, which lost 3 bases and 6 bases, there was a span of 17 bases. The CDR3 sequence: CAISDLLAGRDGYTF. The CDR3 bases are TGTGCCATCAGTGACCTCCTAGCGGGCAGGGATGGCTACACCTTC.

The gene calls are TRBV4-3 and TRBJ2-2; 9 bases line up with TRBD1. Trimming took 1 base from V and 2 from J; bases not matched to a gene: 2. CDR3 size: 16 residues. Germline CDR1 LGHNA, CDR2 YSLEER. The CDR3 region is CASSQGTGVNTGELFF. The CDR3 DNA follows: TGCGCCAGCAGCCAAGGGACAGGGGTCAACACCGGGGAGCTGTTTTTT.

In DNA, the CDR3 is TGTGCCAGTAGTATAACGGGGGTTAACACTGAAGCTTTCTTT. Translation: CASSITGVNTEAFF. The chain couples TRBV19 to TRBJ1-1; the D gene is possibly TRBD1 (5 bases). Germline values: CDR1 LNHDA, CDR2 SQIVND (reference sequence). The CDR3 has 14 residues. Trimming left V 2 bases short and J 2 bases short, with 9 bases between.

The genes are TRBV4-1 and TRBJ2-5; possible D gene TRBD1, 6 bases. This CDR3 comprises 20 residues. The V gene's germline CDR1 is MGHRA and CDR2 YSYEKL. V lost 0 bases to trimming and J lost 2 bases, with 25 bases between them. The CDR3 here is CASSQEGGQLPRGWQETQYF. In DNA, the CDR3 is TGCGCCAGCAGCCAAGAAGGCGGACAGTTACCCCGCGGATGGCAAGAGACCCAGTACTTC.

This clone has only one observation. The CDR3 spells CASSPTGGDEKLFF. CDR3 nucleotides: TGTGCCAGCAGCCCGACAGGGGGCGATGAAAAACTGTTTTTT. The chain employs TRBV5-4 and TRBJ1-4; TRBD1 agrees at 10 bases. The J segment lost 6 bases and the V segment lost 4 bases, leaving 3 bases of the junction unmatched. CDR3 length equals 14 residues. Germline V gene lookup returns CDR1 SGHNT and CDR2 YYREEE (reference sequence).

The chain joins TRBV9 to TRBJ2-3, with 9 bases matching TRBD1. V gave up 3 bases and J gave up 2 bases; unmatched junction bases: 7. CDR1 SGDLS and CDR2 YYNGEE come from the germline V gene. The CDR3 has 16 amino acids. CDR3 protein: CASSASGTGLTDTQYF. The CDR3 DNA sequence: TGTGCCAGCAGCGCTTCCGGGACAGGGCTCACAGATACGCAGTATTTT.

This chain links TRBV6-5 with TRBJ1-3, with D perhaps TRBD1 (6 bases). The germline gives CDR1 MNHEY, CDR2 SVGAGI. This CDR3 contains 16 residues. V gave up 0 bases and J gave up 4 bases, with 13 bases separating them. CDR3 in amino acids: CASSYSRAGAGNTIYF. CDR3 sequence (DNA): TGTGCCAGCAGTTACTCGAGGGCAGGGGCAGGAAACACCATATATTTT.

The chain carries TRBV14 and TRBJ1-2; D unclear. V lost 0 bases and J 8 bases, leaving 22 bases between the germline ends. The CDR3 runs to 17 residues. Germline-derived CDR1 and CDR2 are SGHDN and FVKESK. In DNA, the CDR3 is TGTGCCAGCAGCCAAGAACCCGGACGGCCGACCGCGGGGGGCTACACCTTC. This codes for CASSQEPGRPTAGGYTF.

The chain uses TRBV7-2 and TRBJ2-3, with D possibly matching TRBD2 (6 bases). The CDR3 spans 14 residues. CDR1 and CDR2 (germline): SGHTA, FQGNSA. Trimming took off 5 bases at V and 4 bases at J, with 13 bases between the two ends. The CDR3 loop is CASSPQRAADTQYF. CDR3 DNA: TGTGCCAGCAGCCCCCAGCGGGCAGCAGATACGCAGTATTTT.

The CDR3 sequence is CASSVGPGYGFF. In DNA form, the CDR3 reads TGTGCCAGCAGTGTTGGGCCCGGATACGGTTTCTTT. V usage is TRBV25-1 and J usage is TRBJ1-1; D gene uncertain. Germline loops: CDR1 MGHDK, CDR2 SYGVNS. V shed 4 bases and J shed 13 bases, with 16 bases lying between them. This CDR3 is built from 12 residues.

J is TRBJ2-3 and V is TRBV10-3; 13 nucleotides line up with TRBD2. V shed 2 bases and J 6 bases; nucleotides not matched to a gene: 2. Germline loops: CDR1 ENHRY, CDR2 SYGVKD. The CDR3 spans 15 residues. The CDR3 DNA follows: TGTGCCATCAGTGAGGGACTAGCGGGGGTCGATACGCAGTATTTT. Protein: CAISEGLAGVDTQYF.